The clone carrying this T cell receptor beta chain was recorded once. Antigen specificity is unknown. The CDR3 sequence is 19 residues long. CDR1 is SGHVS, CDR2 FNYEAQ, per germline. Losses at the gene ends were 4 bases for V and 1 base for J; bases not matched to a gene: 9. This entry is derived from a study of cytomegalovirus exposure and HLA in healthy donors. Overall study findings and caveats: As a later analysis showed, a missense DCLRE1C variant was linked to trimming of TCR beta V- and J-genes. The analysis excluded some indistinguishable V segments, including TRBV6-2 and TRBV6-3.

60 Vbeta and 13 Jbeta primers were used in PCR. The table came from immunoSEQ multiplex PCR; TCRdb's copy has only in-frame clones and leaves some out. The table shows some 150,000 clones, with around 77% occurring only once. Sequenced input: PBMCs. The V gene is TRBV7-6, the J gene TRBJ2-1; TRBD2 agrees at 14 bases. The sequence was obtained from a man between 60 and 75 years old in good health and CMV-seronegative. CDR3 in DNA: TGTGCCAGCAGCTCGACTAGCGGGAGGGCAAGTTCGTCCTACAATGAGCAGTTCTTC. Its translation: CASSSTSGRASSSYNEQFF.